The rows below give T cell receptor beta chains drawn from one sample of a study of PD-L1 blockade in urothelial cancer. Some clones are missing from TCRdb's copy, which holds only in-frame ones; the method was immunoSEQ multiplex PCR. Of some 74,000 clones in the sample, about 85% were seen once. The sample consisted of PBMCs, taken around atezolizumab (anti-PD-L1) treatment. The receptors here all came from a man aged 40-49 years with urothelial cancer. Both conserved end residues are part of each CDR3. D genes are given only for firm matches. Clone size is given for some rows only: seen once, a few or many times, or a class if the clone is expanded.

j_call,cdr3_length,v_call,clone_size,d_call,cdr3_aa,cdr3_nt
TRBJ1-4,16,TRBV19,-,-,CASSSTLGQGGEKLFF,TGTGCCAGTAGCTCGACTCTGGGACAAGGCGGTGAAAAACTGTTTTTT
TRBJ2-7,13,TRBV28,-,-,CASSSSRGGEQYF,TGTGCCAGCAGTTCAAGTAGAGGGGGCGAGCAGTACTTC
TRBJ2-7,15,TRBV5-8,many,TRBD2,CASSLLAGGHREQYF,TGTGCCAGCAGCTTACTAGCGGGAGGCCACAGGGAGCAGTACTTC
TRBJ2-5,13,TRBV5-1,-,-,CASSPGTQETQYF,TGCGCCAGCAGCCCGGGGACTCAAGAGACCCAGTACTTC
TRBJ1-1,13,TRBV7-6,-,-,CASSFRGMTEAFF,TGTGCCAGCAGCTTCAGGGGAATGACTGAAGCTTTCTTT
TRBJ2-7,15,TRBV4-1,-,TRBD2,CASSQEGLQTYEQYF,TGCGCCAGCAGCCAAGAGGGACTACAGACCTACGAGCAGTACTTC
TRBJ2-6,13,TRBV30,-,-,CTLSVSGANVLTF,TGTACGCTTTCGGTCTCTGGGGCCAACGTCCTGACTTTC
TRBJ2-3,15,TRBV18,-,-,CASSPPLARADTQYF,TGTGCCAGCTCACCACCTCTAGCGCGGGCAGATACGCAGTATTTT
TRBJ2-4,18,TRBV28,-,-,CASSYPWRGTEAKNIQYF,TGTGCCAGCAGTTATCCTTGGAGGGGAACTGAGGCCAAAAACATTCAGTACTTC
TRBJ2-1,16,TRBV7-6,-,TRBD1,CASSSPQPGQGDEQFF,TGTGCCAGCAGCTCCCCGCAACCGGGACAGGGAGATGAGCAGTTCTTC
TRBJ1-1,15,TRBV18,few,TRBD1,CASSGGQGRGTEAFF,TGTGCCAGCTCAGGAGGACAGGGCCGGGGTACTGAAGCTTTCTTT
TRBJ1-2,12,TRBV19,-,-,CASSPRQYGYTF,TGTGCCAGTAGTCCCAGACAGTATGGCTACACCTTC
TRBJ2-6,17,TRBV9,-,TRBD1,CASEGADRPLGANVLTF,TGTGCCAGCGAGGGGGCCGACAGGCCCCTGGGGGCCAACGTCCTGACTTTC
TRBJ2-3,10,TRBV25-1,-,-,CATGSDTQYF,TGTGCCACAGGATCAGATACGCAGTATTTT
TRBJ2-5,14,TRBV21-1,-,-,CASSKGGSQETQYF,TGTGCCAGCAGCAAAGGGGGCAGCCAAGAGACCCAGTACTTC
TRBJ1-2,14,TRBV7-9,-,TRBD1,CASSTLDRDYGYTF,TGTGCCAGCAGCACCTTGGACAGGGACTATGGCTACACCTTC
TRBJ2-2,13,TRBV6-5,-,-,CASSYSTAGELFF,TGTGCCAGCAGTTACTCGACTGCCGGGGAGCTGTTTTTT
TRBJ2-5,13,TRBV11-3,-,-,CASSRRGGETQYF,TGTGCCAGCAGCCGGAGGGGGGGGGAGACCCAGTACTTC
TRBJ2-7,14,TRBV4-1,-,-,CASSQEEGVIVQYF,TGCGCCAGCAGCCAAGAGGAAGGAGTGATAGTGCAGTACTTC
TRBJ2-5,17,TRBV11-2,-,-,CASSRNGRLASKETQYF,TGTGCCAGCAGTCGAAACGGACGTCTAGCGTCGAAAGAGACCCAGTACTTC
TRBJ1-1,11,TRBV30,-,-,CAWGARTEAFF,TGTGCCTGGGGGGCAAGGACTGAAGCTTTCTTT
TRBJ2-7,15,TRBV7-8,many,-,CASSLEEQGTYEQYF,TGTGCCAGCAGCTTAGAGGAGCAGGGCACCTACGAGCAGTACTTC
TRBJ2-2,14,TRBV28,-,TRBD1,CASSWTGKFGELFF,TGTGCCAGCAGTTGGACAGGGAAGTTTGGGGAGCTGTTTTTT
TRBJ2-3,15,TRBV2,-,TRBD2,CASSEAAGRSYTQYF,TGTGCCAGCAGTGAAGCAGCGGGAAGGTCGTATACGCAGTATTTT
TRBJ1-1,14,TRBV13,-,TRBD1,CASSSGQGGTEAFF,TGTGCCAGCAGCTCCGGACAGGGCGGGACTGAAGCTTTCTTT
TRBJ2-1,15,TRBV4-1,-,-,CASSPQSSSYNEQFF,TGCGCCAGCAGCCCCCAATCGAGCTCCTACAATGAGCAGTTCTTC
TRBJ1-2,13,TRBV30,many,-,CAWNSGSNYGYTF,TGTGCCTGGAACTCGGGATCTAACTATGGCTACACCTTC
TRBJ2-3,15,TRBV7-9,-,-,CASSLRGSSTDTQYF,TGTGCCAGCAGCCTTAGGGGCAGTAGCACAGATACGCAGTATTTT
TRBJ2-3,16,TRBV5-1,-,TRBD2,CATRAGGGTSTDTQYF,TGCGCCACCCGGGCGGGGGGAGGAACTAGCACAGATACGCAGTATTTT
TRBJ1-5,15,TRBV30,-,-,CAWSVRSGQAQPQHF,TGTGCCTGGAGTGTCCGGTCAGGGCAAGCTCAGCCCCAGCATTTT
TRBJ2-1,15,TRBV27,-,TRBD2,CASSLPTSGYNEQFF,TGTGCCAGCAGTTTGCCGACTAGCGGTTACAATGAGCAGTTCTTC
TRBJ2-4,13,TRBV5-4,few,TRBD1,CASSLRTGNIQYF,TGTGCCAGCAGCTTGCGGACAGGAAACATTCAGTACTTC
TRBJ2-5,13,TRBV5-4,-,TRBD1,CASSETGDLTQYF,TGTGCCAGCAGCGAGACAGGGGATCTGACCCAGTACTTC
TRBJ2-2,15,TRBV5-8,-,-,CASSLVRSNTGELFF,TGTGCCAGCAGCTTGGTTCGGTCGAACACCGGGGAGCTGTTTTTT
TRBJ1-2,12,TRBV29-1,few,-,CSVEVAVYGYTF,TGCAGCGTTGAAGTTGCAGTCTATGGCTACACCTTC
TRBJ2-1,12,TRBV30,-,-,CAWGQSWDEQFF,TGTGCCTGGGGACAGTCATGGGATGAGCAGTTCTTC
TRBJ1-5,12,TRBV29-1,-,-,CSAGYSNQPQHF,TGCAGCGCGGGGTATAGCAATCAGCCCCAGCATTTT
TRBJ2-1,19,TRBV9,-,TRBD2,CASSVAGTSGSGNYNEQFF,TGTGCCAGCAGCGTAGCCGGGACTAGCGGGAGCGGGAACTACAATGAGCAGTTCTTC
TRBJ2-7,16,TRBV4-2,-,TRBD2,CASSQVDLAGGDEQYF,TGTGCCAGCAGCCAAGTTGACCTAGCGGGAGGAGACGAGCAGTACTTC
TRBJ2-7,17,TRBV5-6,-,-,CASSLVAAGRPSYEQYF,TGTGCCAGCAGCTTGGTAGCGGCTGGGCGACCCTCCTACGAGCAGTACTTC
TRBJ2-7,14,TRBV27,-,TRBD1,CASSLGQGAREQYF,TGTGCCAGCAGTTTGGGGCAGGGGGCCCGTGAGCAGTACTTC
TRBJ1-2,13,TRBV6-5,once,-,CASSGGQNYGYTF,TGTGCCAGCTCCGGCGGACAGAACTATGGCTACACCTTC
TRBJ2-3,15,TRBV7-6,-,-,CASSLLVGAGDTQYF,TGTGCCAGCAGCTTACTGGTGGGAGCTGGAGATACGCAGTATTTT
TRBJ2-3,13,TRBV19,-,-,CASSPGSTDTQYF,TGTGCCAGTAGCCCGGGGAGCACAGATACGCAGTATTTT
TRBJ2-5,15,TRBV18,-,TRBD1,CASSPVTGGGETQYF,TGTGCCAGCTCACCTGTGACAGGGGGCGGGGAGACCCAGTACTTC
TRBJ2-2,13,TRBV29-1,-,-,CSVRRAVFGELFF,TGCAGCGTTCGGAGGGCGGTTTTCGGGGAGCTGTTTTTT
TRBJ2-7,14,TRBV28,-,TRBD2,CASSASGSSYEQYF,TGTGCCAGCAGTGCTAGCGGGAGCTCCTACGAGCAGTACTTC
TRBJ2-7,14,TRBV28,-,TRBD2,CASSLTSGNREQYF,TGTGCCAGCAGTTTAACTAGCGGCAACCGCGAGCAGTACTTC
TRBJ2-3,15,TRBV19,-,-,CASSITAGYRDTQYF,TGTGCCAGTAGTATCACCGCGGGATATAGAGATACGCAGTATTTT
TRBJ2-2,16,TRBV5-4,-,TRBD1,CASSDAGTGSKGELFF,TGTGCCAGCAGCGACGCCGGGACAGGGAGTAAGGGGGAGCTGTTTTTT